The entry that follows covers one T cell receptor beta chain sequence. The target antigen is unknown. A read error likely explains this, since a far larger clone differs by one base. The CDR3 runs 13 residues. Germline CDR1 reads MNHEY; CDR2 reads SVGAGI. Trimming at V came to 11 bases and at J to 0 bases, leaving 5 bases not matched to a gene. These data belong to a study of prognosis after radiotherapy for stage I lung cancer. Study-wide background: It was between April 2018 and early 2019 that stage I non-small cell lung cancer patients were enrolled. The non-small cell lung cancer patients were all considered medically inoperable, with comorbidities accounting for this in about twelve of them. Concurrent therapy was given to no patient receiving stereotactic body radiotherapy. Overall study results and limits: Stereotactic body radiation therapy was followed by a fall in unique TCR clone counts, with a median of approximately 10,000 versus 7,000.

From genomic DNA, two-round multiplex PCR was used to amplify TCR beta CDR3. During first-round PCR, primers specific to each TRBV and TRBJ gene were used. TCRdb re-called the multiplex PCR reads with MiXCR, one entry per CDR3 protein. The top ten clones hold 15% to 17% of a sample with approximately 30,000 distinct CDR3 sequences, around two fifths of them seen once. The chain carries TRBV6-5 and TRBJ2-3, with TRBD2 matching over 7 bases. The sequence was collected from a donor at least 50 years old with non-small cell lung cancer. Sequenced material: PBMCs, taken before or after stereotactic body radiation therapy (not recorded which). The CDR3 region has the DNA TGTGCCGGGGGGGAGAGTAGCACAGATACGCAGTATTTT. It translates to CAGGESSTDTQYF.